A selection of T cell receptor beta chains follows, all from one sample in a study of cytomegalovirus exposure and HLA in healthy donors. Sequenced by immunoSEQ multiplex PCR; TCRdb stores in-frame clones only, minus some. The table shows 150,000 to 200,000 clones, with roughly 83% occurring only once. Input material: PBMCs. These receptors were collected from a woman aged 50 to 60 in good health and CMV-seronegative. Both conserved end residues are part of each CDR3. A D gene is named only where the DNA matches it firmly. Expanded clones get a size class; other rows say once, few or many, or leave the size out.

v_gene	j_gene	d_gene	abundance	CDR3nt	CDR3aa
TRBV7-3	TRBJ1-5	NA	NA	TGTGCCAGCAGCCTAAGGGGGGGTCAGCCCCAGCATTTT	CASSLRGGQPQHF
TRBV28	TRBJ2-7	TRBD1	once	TGTGCCAGCAGTTTCATTCCGGGACAGGAGTACTTC	CASSFIPGQEYF
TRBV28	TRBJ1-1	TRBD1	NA	TGTGCCAGCAGTTCCAACCGACAGGGTCTTGGTCGCACTGAAGCTTTCTTT	CASSSNRQGLGRTEAFF
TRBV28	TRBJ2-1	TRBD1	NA	TGTGCCAGCAGTTCAGGGGGTAGATACAATGAGCAGTTCTTC	CASSSGGRYNEQFF
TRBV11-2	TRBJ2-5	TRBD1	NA	TGTGCCAGCAGTACCGGGACAGGGAAGATGGCAGAGACCCAGTACTTC	CASSTGTGKMAETQYF
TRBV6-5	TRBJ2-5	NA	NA	TGTGCCAGCCAAACCGGGACACCCAACTCCGGGCAGCACTTC	CASQTGTPNSGQHF
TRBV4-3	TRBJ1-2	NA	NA	TGCGCCAGCAGCCAAGGGAACCGGGGGAGCGAAGGCTACACCTTC	CASSQGNRGSEGYTF
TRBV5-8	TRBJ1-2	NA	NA	TGTGCCAGCAGCCTCGACAGACGAAACTATGGCTACACCTTC	CASSLDRRNYGYTF
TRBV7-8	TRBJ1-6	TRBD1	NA	TGTGCCAGCAGCGCACGACAGGGGAACTATAATTCACCCCTCCACTTT	CASSARQGNYNSPLHF
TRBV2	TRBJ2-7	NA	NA	TGTGCCAGCAACACCGTGGGGGGCTACGAGCAGTACTTC	CASNTVGGYEQYF
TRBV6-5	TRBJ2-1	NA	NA	TGTGCCAGCAGCCCCCAGGGGTCCTACAATGAGCAGTTCTTC	CASSPQGSYNEQFF
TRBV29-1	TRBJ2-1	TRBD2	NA	TGCAGCGCCTACCCGGGACTAGCCTACAATGAGCAGTTCTTC	CSAYPGLAYNEQFF
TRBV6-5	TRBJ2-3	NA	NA	TGTGCCAGCAGGAACGGAGGCCCAGATACGCAGTATTTT	CASRNGGPDTQYF
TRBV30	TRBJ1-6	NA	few	TGTGCCTGTGGTAGGGGACATAAGGCCTCACCCCTCCACTTT	CACGRGHKASPLHF
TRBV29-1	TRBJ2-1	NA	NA	TGCAGCGTTGTTTCAGCAATAGGCCCCAGGGATGAGCAGTTCTTC	CSVVSAIGPRDEQFF
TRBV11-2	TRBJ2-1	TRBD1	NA	TGTGCCAGCAGCTTAGACCTCGACAGGGGGCTTCTGGGTGAGCAGTTCTTC	CASSLDLDRGLLGEQFF
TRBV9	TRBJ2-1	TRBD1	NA	TGTGCCAGCAGCCCTGGACAGGGGGCGGCCAATGAGCAGTTCTTC	CASSPGQGAANEQFF
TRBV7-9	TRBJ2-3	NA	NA	TGTGCCAGCAGCTTAGTCGGCGGTACGCAGTATTTT	CASSLVGGTQYF
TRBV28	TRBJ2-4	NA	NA	TGTGCCAGCAGTTTGGATTGGGGCCCGAGTATTACAAACATTCAGTACTTC	CASSLDWGPSITNIQYF
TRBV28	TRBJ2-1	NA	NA	TGTGCCAGCAGTTTAGGCTCCGGCGGTTCCTACAATGAGCAGTTCTTC	CASSLGSGGSYNEQFF
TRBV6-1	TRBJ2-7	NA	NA	TGTGCCAGCAGTGAGATAGGGCCCCCGGGGGAGCAGTACTTC	CASSEIGPPGEQYF
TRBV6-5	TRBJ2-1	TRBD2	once	TGTGCCAGCACCCTAGCGGGGGGTCGCAATGAGCAGTTCTTC	CASTLAGGRNEQFF
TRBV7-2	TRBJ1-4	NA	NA	TGTGCCAGCAGCTTAGATCGGGGAAGAACTAATGAAAAACTGTTTTTT	CASSLDRGRTNEKLFF
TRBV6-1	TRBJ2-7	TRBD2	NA	TGTGCCAGCGGGGGTAGCGGGGGAGTCTACGAGCAGTACTTC	CASGGSGGVYEQYF
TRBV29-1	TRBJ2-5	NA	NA	TGCAGCGTGGCCTTCCCAGTAGAGACCCAGTACTTC	CSVAFPVETQYF
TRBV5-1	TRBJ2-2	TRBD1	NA	TGCGCCAGCAGCGCCACGGGACAGGGCGACACCGGGGAGCTGTTTTTT	CASSATGQGDTGELFF
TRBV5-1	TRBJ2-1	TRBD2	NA	TGCGCCAGCAGCTCAAACAATCCGGGGCTAGCGGGGGGACGTGAGCAGTTCTTC	CASSSNNPGLAGGREQFF
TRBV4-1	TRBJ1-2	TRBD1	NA	TGCGCCAGCAGCCAGCCGGGACAGCGAAACTATGGCTACACCTTC	CASSQPGQRNYGYTF
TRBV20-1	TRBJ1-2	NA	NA	TGCAGTGCTAGTACCCGGGAAGGCTACACCTTC	CSASTREGYTF